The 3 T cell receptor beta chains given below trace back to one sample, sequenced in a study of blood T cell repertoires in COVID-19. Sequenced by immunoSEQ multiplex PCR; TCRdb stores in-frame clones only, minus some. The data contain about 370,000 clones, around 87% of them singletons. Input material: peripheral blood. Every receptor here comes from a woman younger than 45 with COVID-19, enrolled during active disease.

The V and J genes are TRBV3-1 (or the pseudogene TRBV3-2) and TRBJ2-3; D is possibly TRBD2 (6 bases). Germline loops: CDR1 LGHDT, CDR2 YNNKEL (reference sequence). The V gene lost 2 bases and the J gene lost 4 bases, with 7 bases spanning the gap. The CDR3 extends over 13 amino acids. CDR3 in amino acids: CASSQSGPDTQYF. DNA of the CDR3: TGTGCCAGCAGCCAAAGCGGGCCAGATACGCAGTATTTT.

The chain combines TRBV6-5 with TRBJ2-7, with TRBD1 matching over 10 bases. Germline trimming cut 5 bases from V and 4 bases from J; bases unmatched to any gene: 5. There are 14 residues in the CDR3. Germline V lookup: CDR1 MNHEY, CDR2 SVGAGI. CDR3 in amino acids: CASSHRDRGYEQYF. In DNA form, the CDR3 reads TGTGCCAGCAGTCACCGGGACAGGGGTTACGAGCAGTACTTC.

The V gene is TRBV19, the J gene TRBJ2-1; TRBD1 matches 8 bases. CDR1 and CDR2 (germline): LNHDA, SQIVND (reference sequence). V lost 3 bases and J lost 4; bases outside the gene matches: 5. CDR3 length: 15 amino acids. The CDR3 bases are TGTGCCAGTAGTATGGGGACAGGCGCTTACAATGAGCAGTTCTTC. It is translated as CASSMGTGAYNEQFF.